This T cell receptor (beta chain) was sequenced during a study of T-cell reconstitution after alpha-beta-depleted transplantation in children. General observations from the study: T-cell numbers and diversity, one year after transplant, stemmed largely from T cells that were newly produced. High day-60 TCRbeta diversity in some patients came from surviving recipient T cells and thymic progenitors. Where alpha-beta T cells came from about two months after transplant was reportedly several hundred expanded graft clones.

In its sample, this clonotype was seen many times. Its antigen is unknown. Molecular barcoding with unique molecular identifiers was used for the TCRbeta library. Via MiXCR, TCRdb re-called the PCR reads, giving one row per CDR3 protein. The sample records some 200,000 distinct CDR3 sequences, roughly 6.6% being singletons. This specimen was PBMCs, taken before TCRalphabeta/CD19-depleted stem cell transplant. The receptor comes from a boy aged 2 to 9 with acute lymphoblastic leukemia, due to receive a stem cell transplant.

CDR3 amino acids: CSAGRTEETQYF. CDR3 nucleotide sequence: TGCAGTGCTGGCCGGACAGAAGAGACCCAGTACTTC. The J gene is TRBJ2-5, the V gene TRBV20-1; D is possibly TRBD1 (6 bases). The V end was cut by 5 bases, the J end by 3 bases, with 10 bases between. Germline CDR1 DFQATT, CDR2 SNEGSKA (reference sequence). The CDR3 extends over 12 amino acids.